The T cell receptor beta chain under discussion was sequenced for a study of cytomegalovirus exposure and HLA in healthy donors. About the study: Earlier findings included about 120 million unique TCR beta sequences obtained from about 170 million T cells.

Comments on this clone: What it binds is not known.

Study-wide findings and caveats: Under in vitro conditions, three CMV-associated chains were confirmed as specific for CMV antigens. The study listed approximately 170 cytomegalovirus-associated TCR beta chains. An analysis done earlier found most TCR beta V segments productive about 87% or about 30% of the time.

The CDR3 contains 15 residues. Between the trimmed V and J ends, which lost 1 base and 1 base, there was a span of 10 bases. Germline values: CDR1 SGHVS, CDR2 FNYEAQ. The PCR employed 60 Vbeta primers together with 13 Jbeta primers. The repertoire was sequenced with immunoSEQ multiplex PCR; TCRdb's copy has only in-frame clones and lacks some. The table has 150,000 to 200,000 clones, approximately 81% seen once. Sequenced sample: PBMCs. This sequence originates from a male donor in good health and CMV-seronegative. The V and J genes are TRBV7-6 and TRBJ1-2; D is ambiguous. The CDR3 protein is CASSLGQTFNYGYTF. For the CDR3, the DNA is TGTGCCAGCAGCTTAGGGCAGACTTTTAACTATGGCTACACCTTC.